This T cell receptor beta chain was obtained from a study of T-cell reconstitution after alpha-beta-depleted transplantation in children. The table lists this clonotype with many counts. Its antigen remains unknown. General study results and limits: Alpha-beta T cells present about two months after transplant were reported to originate from several hundred expanded graft clones.

Construction of the TCRbeta library involved unique molecular identifiers. TCRdb re-called the PCR reads through MiXCR, storing one row per CDR3 protein. The sample carries about 110,000 distinct CDR3 sequences, 6.4% recorded once. This CDR3 region has 17 residues. CDR1 and CDR2 from the germline V gene are SGHRS and YFSETQ. With V trimmed by 2 bases and J by 5 bases, 12 bases remained unmatched. The V gene is TRBV5-1, the J gene TRBJ1-1; 10 bases align to TRBD1. The input for sequencing was PBMCs, mostly from graft donor cells, taken 360 days after TCRalphabeta/CD19-depleted stem cell transplant. The receptor's source is a male patient aged 2 to 9 who had a stem cell transplant for acute lymphoblastic leukemia, so the T cells may come from the graft donor. The CDR3 loop reads CASSLNDRGRGLTEAFF. CDR3 nucleotides: TGCGCCAGCAGCTTAAACGACAGGGGGCGAGGTCTTACTGAAGCTTTCTTT.